The next 26 T cell receptor beta chains were all read from a single sample in a study of T cells expressing NK-cell markers. TCRdb re-called the 5' RACE reads and shows each CDR3 protein once, DNA omitted. The sample has 300,000 to 450,000 distinct CDR3 sequences, and its top ten clones hold around 5.2%. The sample was blood T cells: a sorted CD56 or NKG2C T cell subset, CD4+ or CD8+ T cells, or bulk PBMC T cells (not recorded which). Receptors were obtained from a man between 18 and 69 years old in good health.

The chain carries TRBV12-3 or TRBV12-4 and TRBJ1-5; TCRdb calls TRBD1, which cannot be checked without DNA. The CDR3 contains 14 residues. This CDR3 reads CASSPTGGGEPQHF.

This sequence joins TRBV6-1 and TRBJ2-7; without DNA, the TCRdb call of TRBD1 cannot be checked. This CDR3 has 15 residues. The germline V gene encodes CDR1 MNHNS and CDR2 SASEGT. The CDR3 here is CASRSGQGEYYEQYF.

This chain uses TRBV3-1 with TRBJ2-4; the TCRdb D gene call, TRBD1, has no DNA to confirm it. This CDR3 contains 13 residues. The V gene's germline CDR1 is LGHDT and CDR2 YNNKEL (reference sequence). Here the CDR3 reads CASSLQGTGIQYF.

The chain uses TRBV20-1 and TRBJ1-1; checking the TCRdb D call of TRBD1 is not possible without DNA. The CDR3 extends over 15 amino acids. From germline, CDR1 is DFQATT and CDR2 SNEGSKA (reference sequence). The CDR3 here is CSAPGQGTMNTEAFF.

The V gene is TRBV6-5, the J gene TRBJ2-7; TCRdb outputs TRBD2, but without DNA this stays unchecked. This CDR3 is built from 14 residues. Germline CDR1 and CDR2: MNHEY and SVGAGI. CDR3 amino acids: CASSTQTEEYEQYF.

The chain has TRBV14 and TRBJ2-1; checking the TCRdb D call of TRBD1 is not possible without DNA. The CDR3 extends over 15 amino acids. CDR1 SGHDN and CDR2 FVKESK come from the germline V gene. CDR3 region: CASSQGGGKVGGQFF.

This rearrangement joins TRBV20-1 to TRBJ2-3. Germline-derived CDR1 and CDR2 are DFQATT and SNEGSKA (reference sequence). The CDR3 runs to 13 residues. CDR3 amino acids: CSAIAASTDTQYF.

The genes are TRBV7-8 and TRBJ1-2. Germline V gene data show CDR1 as SGHVS and CDR2 as FQNEAQ. The CDR3 is 15 residues long. The CDR3 sequence is CASSLVSDPNYGYTF.

The chain recombines TRBV11-2 with TRBJ2-7; TCRdb picks TRBD1, but there is no DNA to check that call. The CDR3 sequence is 13 residues long. Germline CDR1 and CDR2: SGHAT and FQNNGV. CDR3 sequence: CASSLDPLEKQYF.

The chain links TRBV3-1 to TRBJ1-4; TCRdb's D gene call, TRBD1, goes unchecked for lack of DNA. This CDR3 region has 15 residues. Germline V gene data show CDR1 as LGHDT and CDR2 as YNNKEL (reference sequence). CDR3: CASSRVGRGNEKLFF.

The rearrangement uses TRBV27 and TRBJ2-7; TCRdb picks TRBD2, but there is no DNA to check that call. Germline V gene sequence: CDR1 MNHEY, CDR2 SMNVEV (reference sequence). The CDR3 runs 15 residues. The CDR3 reads CASKDYPGGSYEQYF.

This chain uses TRBV29-1 with TRBJ2-5; TCRdb proposes TRBD1, but this gene call is untestable without DNA. CDR3 length: 13 residues. Germline V CDR1 and CDR2: SQVTM, ANQGSEA. CDR3 amino acids: CSVEQGAAETQYF.

The genes are TRBV20-1 and TRBJ2-1; TCRdb names TRBD1, which stays unverified in the absence of DNA. CDR3 length: 14 amino acids. From germline, CDR1 is DFQATT and CDR2 SNEGSKA (reference sequence). The CDR3 loop is CSAAGGRKNNEQFF.

The genes are TRBV20-1 and TRBJ1-6; TCRdb's D call, TRBD1, is unchecked because there is no DNA. The germline CDR1 and CDR2 sequences are DFQATT and SNEGSKA (reference sequence). There are 13 residues in the CDR3. CDR3 sequence: CSARTAYNSPLHF.

The V call is TRBV23-1, the J call TRBJ2-7; TCRdb indicates TRBD1, and absent DNA this call remains unverified. TRBV23-1 has ORF status, its function being uncertain. The CDR3 runs 13 residues. This CDR3 reads CASSHRTGVEQYF.

The chain joins TRBV20-1 to TRBJ2-3; as DNA is missing, the TRBD2 call by TCRdb cannot be tested. The germline V gene encodes CDR1 DFQATT and CDR2 SNEGSKA (reference sequence). The CDR3 has 16 amino acids. The CDR3 here is CSASIWTPTSTDTQYF.

The CDR3 here is CASSFSPAGTETQYF. The chain has TRBV7-3 and TRBJ2-5; TCRdb's D call of TRBD2 is untestable without DNA. CDR1 is SGHTA, CDR2 FQGTGA, per germline. The CDR3 contains 15 residues. Full variable domain (rest looked up from reference TRBV7-3 and TRBJ2-5): GAGVSQTPSNKVTEKGKYVELRCDPISGHTALYWYRQSLGQGPEFLIYFQGTGAADDSGLPNDRFFAVRPEGSVSTLKIQRTERGDSAVYLCASSFSPAGTETQYFGPGTRLLVL.

The J gene is TRBJ2-1, the V gene TRBV30. The CDR3 has 12 amino acids. The germline V gene has CDR1 GTSNPN and CDR2 SVGIG (reference sequence). CDR3 sequence reads: CAWGYSYNEQFF.

The chain uses TRBV15 and TRBJ2-3; TCRdb's D call of TRBD1 is untestable without DNA. The germline gives CDR1 LNHNV, CDR2 YYDKDF (reference sequence). The CDR3 has 13 residues. Here the CDR3 reads CATRFAGSDTQYF.

The J gene is TRBJ2-4, the V gene TRBV7-2. This CDR3 contains 15 residues. CDR1 and CDR2 (germline): SGHTA, FQGNSA. This chain's CDR3 is CASSLVVNLGNIQYF.

The chain has TRBV6-5 and TRBJ2-7; TCRdb's assignment of TRBD2 cannot be checked, as there is no DNA. Germline V gene lookup returns CDR1 MNHEY and CDR2 SVGAGI. This CDR3 is 15 amino acids long. Here the CDR3 reads CASSYTSGGATEQYF.

This sequence joins TRBV18 and TRBJ1-1. There are 12 residues in the CDR3. The germline V gene has CDR1 KGHSH and CDR2 LQKENI. The chain's CDR3 is CASSQYTSEAFF.

The chain links TRBV12-3 or TRBV12-4 to TRBJ2-2; TCRdb picks TRBD1, but there is no DNA to check that call. The CDR3 has 15 amino acids. The CDR3 reads CASSFGTTYTGELFF.

The chain links TRBV15 to TRBJ2-1; the D gene TCRdb calls, TRBD1, cannot be checked with no DNA. Per the germline V gene, CDR1 is LNHNV and CDR2 is YYDKDF (reference sequence). This CDR3 spans 13 amino acids. CDR3 loop: CATSSRPIHEQFF.

V usage is TRBV24-1 and J usage is TRBJ1-6. The germline V gene has CDR1 KGHDR and CDR2 SFDVKD. This CDR3 is 13 amino acids long. CDR3 residues: CATRGSGNSPLHF.

The rearrangement joins TRBV15 to TRBJ2-7; with no DNA, the TCRdb D assignment of TRBD2 cannot be verified. The CDR3 is 14 amino acids. CDR1 LNHNV and CDR2 YYDKDF come from the germline V gene (reference sequence). CDR3 residues: CATSRGLAQREQYF.